This T cell receptor (beta chain) was recorded in a study of shared clonotypes between healthy human individuals. The germline V gene has CDR1 SQVTM and CDR2 ANQGSEA. Trimming shortened V by 2 bases and J by 0 bases, and 13 bases separated the two germline ends. The CDR3 length is 15 residues. Data came from immunoSEQ multiplex PCR; TCRdb stores just in-frame clones and leaves some out. The sample has around 2.1 million clones, about 92% seen once. A note on this clone: Antigen unknown.

CD8 cells regarded as naive lacked CD45RO, were positively chosen for CCR7, and omitted terminally differentiated effector memory CD45RA+ cells. Study-wide findings and caveats: Rarefaction showed that sequencing of sorted subsets was incomplete (despite large depth). It was expected that sequencing depth would affect clonotype sharing among donors.

The clonotype was recovered from a man between 18 and 35 years old in good health. Some clones in this sample may be carry-over from other donors' samples. This chain links TRBV29-1 with TRBJ2-5; D remains unclear. Input material: naive CD8+ T cells from PBMCs. In nucleotides, the CDR3 is TGCAGCGTTGAAACGGGCTGGGCAGACCAAGAGACCCAGTACTTC. This gives the protein CSVETGWADQETQYF. Combining the CDR3 with reference TRBV29-1 and TRBJ2-5 gives the whole variable domain SAVISQKPSRDICQRGTSLTIQCQVDSQVTMMFWYRQQPGQSLTLIATANQGSEATYESGFVIDKFPISRPNLTFSTLTVSNMSPEDSSIYLCSVETGWADQETQYFGPGTRLLVL.